Below, 24 T cell receptor beta chains from the same sample are listed, as sequenced in a study of CD8 T cells in ankylosing spondylitis. Study-wide results and caveats: It appeared that ankylosing spondylitis blood was characterized by a TCR beta motif of seven or eight highly homologous variants.

TCRdb re-derived calls from the 5' RACE reads in MiXCR, one entry per CDR3 protein. The sample carries more than 600,000 distinct CDR3 sequences, roughly 19% recorded once. Antigen specificity for these receptors is unknown. The specimen sequenced was blood, either unsorted or a sorted T cell fraction (not recorded which). The receptors originated from a male donor with ankylosing spondylitis.

This clonotype appeared a few times. The chain recombines TRBV5-1 with TRBJ2-7, with D perhaps matching TRBD1 (6 bases). This CDR3 is built from 14 residues. CDR1 and CDR2 (germline): SGHRS, YFSETQ. V was pared by 3 bases and J by 3 bases, with 13 bases between. The CDR3 bases are TGCGCCAGCAGCTCCTCTACAGGGTTCTACGAGCAGTACTTC. Translating it yields CASSSSTGFYEQYF.

This clonotype showed up just a few times. The rearrangement uses TRBV28 and TRBJ2-1; the D gene is possibly TRBD1 (6 bases). V dropped 4 bases and J dropped 4 bases, with 11 bases sitting between them. Germline CDR1 is MDHEN and CDR2 is SYDVKM. This CDR3 region has 14 residues. CDR3 bases: TGTGCCAGCAGTTCGGACAGCCCGTACAATGAGCAGTTCTTC. This codes for CASSSDSPYNEQFF.

This sequence joins TRBV9 and TRBJ2-1; the match to TRBD2 covers 12 bases. Germline loops: CDR1 SGDLS, CDR2 YYNGEE. J was trimmed by 2 bases and V by 4 bases; bases with no gene match: 7. This CDR3 spans 17 amino acids. Here the CDR3 DNA reads TGTGCCAGCAGCCTAGCGGGGGGGCCGATCACCTACAATGAGCAGTTCTTC. Translated, it gives CASSLAGGPITYNEQFF.

This clonotype was found a few times. The rearrangement links TRBV18 to TRBJ2-1, with a tentative D call TRBD2 (5 bases). Per germline, CDR1 KGHSH and CDR2 LQKENI. The CDR3 spans 15 residues. V was cut by 5 bases and J by 3 bases, with 14 bases left in between. The DNA of the CDR3 is TGTGCCAGCTCAGGGGAAGCGGCTTTCTACAATGAGCAGTTCTTC. Amino acid sequence: CASSGEAAFYNEQFF.

This clonotype was observed a handful of times. The chain carries TRBV10-1 and TRBJ2-3, with D perhaps matching TRBD2 (7 bases). Germline V gene data show CDR1 as WNHNN and CDR2 as SYGVQD (reference sequence). The CDR3 has 15 residues. Trimming stripped 2 bases from V and 4 bases from J, with 13 bases between. Here the CDR3 DNA reads TGCGCCAGCAGTGAGACGGGGGGCCAAGCAGATACGCAGTATTTT. Its protein product is CASSETGGQADTQYF.

This clonotype has more than one count but fewer than ten. V usage is TRBV7-9 and J usage is TRBJ2-3; TRBD2 is a possible D gene (5 bases). Germline V gives CDR1 SEHNR, CDR2 FQNEAQ (reference sequence). The V end was cut by 6 bases, the J end by 0 bases, with 10 bases between. The CDR3 loop spans 14 amino acids. CDR3 in DNA: TGTGCCAGCAGTGCTAGCCAGAGCACAGATACGCAGTATTTT. It translates to CASSASQSTDTQYF.

This clonotype has at least ten counts. The CDR3 bases are TGTGCCAGCAGTGAAGGTTCAGGGGGGTTGTACGAGCAGTACTTC. Translation: CASSEGSGGLYEQYF. This chain connects TRBV6-1 to TRBJ2-7, with D possibly TRBD1 on 7 matching bases. Germline assignment: CDR1 MNHNS and CDR2 SASEGT. The germline V and J ends were trimmed by 1 base and 4 bases, with 14 bases remaining between them. This CDR3 comprises 15 residues.

This chain uses TRBV7-2 with TRBJ2-1; the D gene is possibly TRBD1 (5 bases). The germline V gene has CDR1 SGHTA and CDR2 FQGNSA. V was shortened by 4 bases and J by 3 bases, with 13 bases between the two germline ends. The CDR3 runs to 15 residues. The CDR3 nucleotides read TGTGCCAGCAGCTCCGAGATAGGGGACTACAATGAGCAGTTCTTC. Its translation is CASSSEIGDYNEQFF. The variable domain in full, completed from reference TRBV7-2 and TRBJ2-1, reads GAGVSQSPSNKVTEKGKDVELRCDPISGHTALYWYRQSLGQGLEFLIYFQGNSAPDKSGLPSDRFSAERTGGSVSTLTIQRTQQEDSAVYLCASSSEIGDYNEQFFGPGTRLTVL.

This clonotype was seen only a few times. The chain links TRBV5-1 to TRBJ2-5; tentative D call: TRBD1 (5 bases). The CDR3 consists of 14 residues. Trimming removed 2 bases at V and 4 bases at J, with 12 bases between. Germline V lookup: CDR1 SGHRS, CDR2 YFSETQ. The CDR3 loop reads CASSFSVGRETQYF. In DNA, the CDR3 is TGCGCCAGCAGCTTTTCGGTGGGGCGAGAGACCCAGTACTTC.

The V and J genes are TRBV4-2 and TRBJ2-1; TRBD2 matches 12 bases. The CDR3 runs 16 residues. CDR1 is LGHNA and CDR2 is YNFKEQ in the germline V gene. With V trimmed by 4 bases and J by 4 bases, 5 bases remained unmatched. This chain's CDR3 is CASSPRTSGNYNEQFF. CDR3 DNA: TGTGCCAGCAGCCCGCGGACTAGCGGGAATTACAATGAGCAGTTCTTC.

This clonotype showed up just a few times. V gene TRBV27 combines with J gene TRBJ1-5, with 12 bases fitting TRBD1. Unmatched junction bases numbered 4, after V lost 8 bases and J lost 2 bases. This CDR3 is 15 amino acids long. CDR1 and CDR2 (germline): MNHEY, SMNVEV (reference sequence). The CDR3 here is CASGGQGAGNQPQHF. The CDR3, as DNA: TGTGCCAGCGGGGGACAGGGGGCCGGCAATCAGCCCCAGCATTTT.

J is TRBJ2-3 and V is TRBV20-1, with D maybe TRBD2 (6 bases). The ends were cut back, 3 bases at V and 5 bases at J, with 24 bases in the middle. The CDR3 totals 17 residues. Germline V gene data show CDR1 as DFQATT and CDR2 as SNEGSKA (reference sequence). The CDR3 is CSASGWETKAGGDTQYF. The DNA for the CDR3 is TGCAGTGCTAGTGGGTGGGAGACCAAGGCCGGGGGAGATACGCAGTATTTT.

This clonotype was observed many times. The genes are TRBV10-3 and TRBJ2-1, with D possibly TRBD2 on 8 matching bases. This CDR3 has 15 residues. Trimming took off 10 bases at V and 7 bases at J, with 23 bases between the two ends. In germline, CDR1 is ENHRY, CDR2 SYGVKD. The CDR3 loop reads CATGGGGGGMNEQFF. The CDR3 nucleotides are TGTGCCACGGGGGGGGGCGGAGGGGGCATGAATGAGCAGTTCTTC.

The rearrangement links TRBV13 to TRBJ1-2; D unclear. The CDR3 runs 14 residues. Germline lookup yields CDR1 PRHDT and CDR2 FYEKMQ (reference sequence). Trimming took 3 bases from V and 2 from J, leaving 10 bases between them. CDR3 loop: CASSFRTENYGYTF. The CDR3 nucleotides read TGTGCCAGCAGCTTCCGAACAGAAAACTATGGCTACACCTTC.

The genes are TRBV5-1 and TRBJ1-1, with D hard to call. CDR1 is SGHRS and CDR2 is YFSETQ in the germline V gene. The V gene lost 0 bases and the J gene lost 4 bases, with 13 bases spanning the gap. The CDR3 has 15 amino acids. In DNA, the CDR3 is TGCGCCAGCAGCTTGGCCGAGAGAATCCCCACTGAAGCTTTCTTT. Amino acids: CASSLAERIPTEAFF.

This clonotype was observed once. This chain links TRBV12-5 with TRBJ2-7; TRBD1 agrees at 7 bases. Germline lookup yields CDR1 LGHNT and CDR2 FRNRAP. Trimming removed 4 bases from V and 3 bases from J; junction bases left unmatched: 3. The CDR3 has 13 residues. CDR3 in amino acids: CASGYRGGYEQYF. For the CDR3, the DNA is TGTGCTAGTGGTTACAGGGGTGGCTACGAGCAGTACTTC.

This chain links TRBV20-1 with TRBJ2-1; TRBD2 is a possible D gene (6 bases). Germline-derived CDR1 and CDR2 are DFQATT and SNEGSKA (reference sequence). CDR3 length: 14 amino acids. The ends were cut back, 5 bases at V and 2 bases at J, with 13 bases in the middle. CDR3 sequence: CSAVTEGTYNEQFF. CDR3 sequence (DNA): TGCAGTGCTGTGACGGAGGGAACCTACAATGAGCAGTTCTTC.

This clonotype was counted ten times or more. This sequence joins TRBV12-3 or TRBV12-4 and TRBJ2-1; 9 nucleotides match TRBD2. The CDR3 is 15 residues long. V lost 2 bases to trimming and J lost 9 bases; unmatched junction nucleotides: 8. As DNA, the CDR3 is TGTGCCAGCAGTTTAAGCTTAGCGGGAGTTGGTGAGCAGTTCTTC. This codes for CASSLSLAGVGEQFF.

This clonotype has a handful of counts. J is TRBJ1-1 and V is TRBV5-1; 7 positions match TRBD1. Unmatched junction bases numbered 6, after V lost 4 bases and J lost 6 bases. The CDR3 is 13 residues long. In germline, CDR1 is SGHRS, CDR2 YFSETQ. The CDR3 loop reads CASSTFDRAEAFF. The CDR3, as DNA: TGCGCCAGCAGCACTTTCGACAGGGCTGAAGCTTTCTTT. The complete variable domain, with remaining parts taken from reference TRBV5-1 and TRBJ1-1, reads KAGVTQTPRYLIKTRGQQVTLSCSPISGHRSVSWYQQTPGQGLQFLFEYFSETQRNKGNFPGRFSGRQFSNSRSEMNVSTLELGDSALYLCASSTFDRAEAFFGQGTRLTVV.

The rearrangement uses TRBV5-4 and TRBJ2-1; the D is unclear. The CDR3 length is 16 residues. CDR1 is SGHNT and CDR2 is YYREEE in the germline V gene (reference sequence). V lost 1 base to trimming and J lost 0 bases, with 11 bases between them. CDR3 DNA: TGTGCCAGCAGCTTGAAGCGCTTAACCTCCTACAATGAGCAGTTCTTC. Its translation is CASSLKRLTSYNEQFF.

The chain recombines TRBV7-8 with TRBJ2-3; the D is unclear. Germline CDR1 SGHVS, CDR2 FQNEAQ. This CDR3 is built from 15 residues. V was cut by 1 base and J by 6 bases, with 14 bases left in between. The CDR3 spells CASSLVVGSGDTQYF. The DNA for the CDR3 is TGTGCCAGCAGCTTAGTTGTAGGGTCAGGCGATACGCAGTATTTT.

The sample holds many counts of this clonotype. The rearrangement uses TRBV12-3 or TRBV12-4 and TRBJ2-5; no reliable D call. The V gene lost 0 bases and the J gene lost 4 bases, with 3 bases spanning the gap. The CDR3 has 12 residues. Written as DNA, the CDR3 is TGTGCCAGCAGTTTAGCCCCAGAGACCCAGTACTTC. It is translated as CASSLAPETQYF.

This clonotype has just a few counts. The chain carries TRBV29-1 and TRBJ2-7; no reliable D call. Germline CDR1 and CDR2: SQVTM and ANQGSEA. CDR3 length equals 11 residues. The V end lost 4 bases, the J end lost 1 base, and 5 bases lay between the germline ends. The CDR3 DNA reads TGCAGCGTTGGCAGGTCCTACGAGCAGTACTTC. Its protein is CSVGRSYEQYF.

This chain joins TRBV7-2 and TRBJ2-3; D is undetermined. The CDR3 extends over 15 amino acids. V shed 7 bases and J shed 2 bases, with 16 bases lying between them. Germline V gives CDR1 SGHTA, CDR2 FQGNSA. The CDR3: CASTLERGYTDTQYF. CDR3 nucleotide sequence: TGTGCCAGCACCCTCGAAAGAGGTTACACAGATACGCAGTATTTT.